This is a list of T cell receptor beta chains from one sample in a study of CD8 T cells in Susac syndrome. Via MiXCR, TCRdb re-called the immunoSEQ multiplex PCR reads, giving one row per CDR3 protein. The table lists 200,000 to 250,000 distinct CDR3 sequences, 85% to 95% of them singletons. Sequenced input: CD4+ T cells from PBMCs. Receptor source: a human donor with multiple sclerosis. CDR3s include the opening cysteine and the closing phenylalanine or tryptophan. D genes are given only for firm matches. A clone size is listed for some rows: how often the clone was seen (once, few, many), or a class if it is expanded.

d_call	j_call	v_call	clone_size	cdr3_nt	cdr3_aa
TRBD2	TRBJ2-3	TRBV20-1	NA	TGCAGTGCTACCCGGACTAGCGGGGCCCAGTATTTT	CSATRTSGAQYF
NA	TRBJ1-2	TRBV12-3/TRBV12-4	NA	TGTGCCAGCAGCTTCGTGCTTAGCTATGGCTACACCTTC	CASSFVLSYGYTF
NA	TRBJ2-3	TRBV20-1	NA	TGCAGTGCTAGAGGGATTATCGTGGTGGCGCAGTATTTT	CSARGIIVVAQYF
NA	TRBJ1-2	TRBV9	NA	TGTGCCAGCACCTTATGGAGGGACTATGGCTACACCTTC	CASTLWRDYGYTF
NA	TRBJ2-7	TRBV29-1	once	TGCAGCGTAACCCGGGACATGGTCCACTACGAGCAGTACTTC	CSVTRDMVHYEQYF
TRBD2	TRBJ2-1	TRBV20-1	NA	TGCAGTGCGATGAGCGGGGGGAATTTCAATGAGCAGTTCTTC	CSAMSGGNFNEQFF
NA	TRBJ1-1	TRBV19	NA	TGTGCCAGTACCCCCGGTGTGGTAAACACTGAAGCTTTCTTT	CASTPGVVNTEAFF
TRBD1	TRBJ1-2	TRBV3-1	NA	TGTGCCAGCAGCCAAGACCGAGGGACAGGGCGAAACTATGGCTACACCTTC	CASSQDRGTGRNYGYTF
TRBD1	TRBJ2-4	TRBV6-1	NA	TGTGCCAGCGGAGCCCGGGACAGGGAAAACATTCAGTACTTC	CASGARDRENIQYF
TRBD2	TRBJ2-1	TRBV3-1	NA	TGTGCCAGCAGCCGAGGACTAGCGGGGTCCTCCTACAATGAGCAGTTCTTC	CASSRGLAGSSYNEQFF
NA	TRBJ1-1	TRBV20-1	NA	TGCAGTGCTAGAGATGGACCGCTGAGCACTGAAGCTTTCTTT	CSARDGPLSTEAFF
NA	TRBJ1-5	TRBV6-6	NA	TGTGCCAGCAGTTTCGGACAGTCCCAGCATTTT	CASSFGQSQHF
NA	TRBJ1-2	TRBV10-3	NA	TGTGCCATCAGTGAGAGACCGACAGCCTCCTATGGCTACACCTTC	CAISERPTASYGYTF
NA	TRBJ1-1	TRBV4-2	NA	TGTGCCAGCAGCCAGGACAGCCGGAATGAAGCTTTCTTT	CASSQDSRNEAFF
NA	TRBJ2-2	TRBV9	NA	TGTGCCAGCAGCGTGGGCCAGAACACCGGGGAGCTGTTTTTT	CASSVGQNTGELFF
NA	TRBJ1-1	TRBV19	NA	TGTGCCAGTAGTATACTCAGACAGGCAACTAACACTGAAGCTTTCTTT	CASSILRQATNTEAFF
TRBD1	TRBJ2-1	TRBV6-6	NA	TGTGCCAGCAGTTACTCGGGGACAGGGAGCAATGAGCAGTTCTTC	CASSYSGTGSNEQFF
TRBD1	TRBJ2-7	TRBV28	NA	TGTGCCAGCGGTACAGGGACAGGGCGCTACGAGCAGTACTTC	CASGTGTGRYEQYF
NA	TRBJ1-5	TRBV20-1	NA	TGCAGTGCGCGAACCGGGACAAGGGGGAATCAGCCCCAGCATTTT	CSARTGTRGNQPQHF
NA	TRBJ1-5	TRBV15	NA	TGTGCCACCAGCAGCCTTCAGGGGTATAGCAATCAGCCCCAGCATTTT	CATSSLQGYSNQPQHF
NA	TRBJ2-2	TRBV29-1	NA	TGCAGCGCCGGATGGGGTATCGGGGAGCTGTTTTTT	CSAGWGIGELFF
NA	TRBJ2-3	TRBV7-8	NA	TGTGCCAGCAGCTTAGGCCGGGGGACTAGCACAGATACGCAGTATTTT	CASSLGRGTSTDTQYF
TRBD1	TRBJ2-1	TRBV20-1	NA	TGCAGTGCTAGAGGCAGGGGGCGCATGAATGAGCAGTTCTTC	CSARGRGRMNEQFF
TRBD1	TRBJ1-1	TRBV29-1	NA	TGCAGCGTTGAGGTACAGGGGAAGACTGAAGCTTTCTTT	CSVEVQGKTEAFF